Described below is a single T cell receptor (beta chain) sequence and its context. Its antigen is currently unknown. PCR involved 60 Vbeta and 13 Jbeta primers. Sequencing was performed with immunoSEQ multiplex PCR; in TCRdb, only in-frame clones are kept and a portion is missing. The sample lists approximately 100,000 clones, 65% occurring once. The data were taken from a study of cytomegalovirus exposure and HLA in healthy donors. Whole-study findings and limits: A later analysis linked a missense variant in DCLRE1C to the trimming of TCR beta V and J genes.

Germline values: CDR1 GTSNPN, CDR2 SVGIG (reference sequence). The CDR3 loop spans 13 amino acids. V lost 0 bases to trimming and J lost 4 bases; unmatched junction nucleotides: 1. The source of this sequence is a man aged 25 to 40 in good health and CMV-seropositive. The V call is TRBV30, the J call TRBJ1-1, with 8 bases matching TRBD1. The sequenced sample was PBMCs. The CDR3 nucleotides are TGTGCCTGGAGTGTTCAGGGGGCCACTGAAGCTTTCTTT. Encoded protein: CAWSVQGATEAFF.